This T cell receptor beta chain was captured in a study of blood T cell repertoires in COVID-19. Study as a whole: Donors in the United States, Italy and Spain gave samples during acute or convalescent COVID-19. T cells, B-cell-depleted T cells, or PBMCs provided the cDNA or gDNA that served as material.

This CDR3 is built from 16 residues. Germline CDR1 and CDR2: SGHDT and YYEEEE. The V segment lost 1 base and the J segment 0 bases; nucleotides outside the gene matches: 6. Authors' analysis steps: Reference gene primer amplification gave nucleated cell count estimates. Sequencing was performed with immunoSEQ multiplex PCR; in TCRdb, only in-frame clones are kept and a portion is missing. The V and J calls and clone size are taken from that table; D and trimming were inferred from the DNA. The repertoire includes tens of thousands of clones, approximately 80% of them detected once, and roughly 19% sits in the top ten.

Sequencing used peripheral blood. The chain has TRBV5-6 and TRBJ1-1, with TRBD1 matching 7 bases. The receptor comes from a woman of 80 years or more with acute or convalescent COVID-19. In DNA, the CDR3 is TGTGCCAGCAGCTTGAAGGGACAGCCCATGAACACTGAAGCTTTCTTT. This encodes CASSLKGQPMNTEAFF.